These 30 T cell receptor beta chains originate from one sample sequenced in a study of cytomegalovirus exposure and HLA in healthy donors. With 60 Vbeta and 13 Jbeta primers, the PCR was carried out. The method was immunoSEQ multiplex PCR; TCRdb's version includes in-frame clones alone and lacks a portion of them. The top ten clones hold less than 2% of a sample with around 150,000 clones, about 80% of them seen once. Material: PBMCs. Every receptor here comes from a young woman in good health and CMV-seronegative.

The V and J genes are TRBV5-1 and TRBJ1-1; 7 bases fit TRBD1. Germline values: CDR1 SGHRS, CDR2 YFSETQ. The CDR3 length is 15 residues. V shed 2 bases, J shed 4 bases, and the junction held 8 bases outside the gene matches. DNA for the CDR3: TGCGCCAGCAGCTTCTACAGGGGTCAGGGCACTGAAGCTTTCTTT. Amino acids: CASSFYRGQGTEAFF.

The rearrangement uses TRBV11-2 and TRBJ2-6, with 7 nucleotides matching TRBD1. Germline V lookup: CDR1 SGHAT, CDR2 FQNNGV. The CDR3 extends over 19 amino acids. Germline trimming cut 1 base from V and 4 bases from J; bases unmatched to any gene: 13. The CDR3: CASSLGRDSLTGGANVLTF. In DNA, the CDR3 is TGTGCCAGCAGCTTAGGAAGGGACAGCTTAACGGGGGGGGCCAACGTCCTGACTTTC.

This sequence joins TRBV5-4 and TRBJ1-4; 7 positions match TRBD1. CDR3 size: 14 residues. Germline CDR1 and CDR2: SGHNT and YYREEE (reference sequence). V shed 5 bases and J 4 bases; nucleotides not matched to a gene: 5. The DNA of the CDR3 is TGTGCCAGCAGTACAGCAGGGGGTAATGAAAAACTGTTTTTT. It codes for CASSTAGGNEKLFF.

The V gene is TRBV2, the J gene TRBJ2-7, with 9 bases identical to TRBD2. Germline CDR1 and CDR2: SNHLY and FYNNEI. The CDR3 is 14 amino acids. Germline trimming cut 3 bases from V and 1 base from J; bases unmatched to any gene: 1. CDR3: CASSDLAGSYEQYF. CDR3 nucleotide sequence: TGTGCCAGCAGTGATCTAGCGGGGTCCTACGAGCAGTACTTC.

This chain uses TRBV7-9 with TRBJ2-5, with a tentative D call TRBD2 (5 bases). This CDR3 comprises 15 residues. V lost 0 bases to trimming and J lost 2 bases, with 10 bases between them. Germline assignment: CDR1 SEHNR and CDR2 FQNEAQ (reference sequence). The CDR3 coding sequence is TGTGCCAGCAGCTTAGCGCTAGCAGCTCAAGAGACCCAGTACTTC. Amino acids: CASSLALAAQETQYF.

The sample holds one count of this clone. The chain combines TRBV4-1 with TRBJ1-2; 9 bases fit TRBD1. The CDR3 extends over 15 amino acids. Germline V gene lookup returns CDR1 MGHRA and CDR2 YSYEKL. V shed 2 bases, J shed 7 bases, and the junction held 8 bases outside the gene matches. DNA of the CDR3: TGCGCCAGCAGCCAAAAACGACAGGGGGGAGGTGGCTACACCTTC. Protein sequence: CASSQKRQGGGGYTF.

This clone has only a few counts. This chain joins TRBV28 and TRBJ1-1, with D perhaps matching TRBD1 (5 bases). CDR1 is MDHEN, CDR2 SYDVKM, per germline. The germline V and J ends were trimmed by 3 bases and 6 bases, with 17 bases remaining between them. This CDR3 region has 15 residues. Written as DNA, the CDR3 is TGTGCCAGCAGTTTCGGGGGGGGAGGTGGAGCTGAAGCTTTCTTT. Translated, it gives CASSFGGGGGAEAFF. Using reference TRBV28 and TRBJ1-1 for the parts outside the CDR3, the full variable domain is DVKVTQSSRYLVKRTGEKVFLECVQDMDHENMFWYRQDPGLGLRLIYFSYDVKMKEKGDIPEGYSVSREKKERFSLILESASTNQTSMYLCASSFGGGGGAEAFFGQGTRLTVV.

The chain recombines TRBV29-1 with TRBJ1-1; TRBD1 agrees at 9 bases. V lost 0 bases, J lost 2 bases, and 7 bases stayed unmatched. Germline CDR1 is SQVTM and CDR2 is ANQGSEA. The CDR3 is 16 residues long. The CDR3, as DNA: TGCAGCGTTGAAGATCTTTCGGGACAGGGAAACACTGAAGCTTTCTTT. Protein: CSVEDLSGQGNTEAFF.

This clone turned up a few times. The CDR3 DNA reads TGTGCCAGCGGGACAGGGCGGGCACCCCTCCACTTT. It yields the protein CASGTGRAPLHF. V is TRBV25-1 and J is TRBJ1-6, with 9 bases identical to TRBD1. Losses at the gene ends were 8 bases for V and 11 bases for J; bases not matched to a gene: 4. This CDR3 is built from 12 residues. Per the germline V gene, CDR1 is MGHDK and CDR2 is SYGVNS.

The CDR3 sequence: CASSFRESYEQYF. As DNA, the CDR3 is TGTGCCAGCAGCTTTCGGGAATCCTACGAGCAGTACTTC. The gene calls are TRBV7-2 and TRBJ2-7, with D perhaps matching TRBD2 (5 bases). The CDR3 runs to 13 residues. V was clipped by 3 bases and J by 1 base, with 7 bases between them. Germline CDR1 SGHTA, CDR2 FQGNSA.

Note on this clone: One end of the junction is discordant with germline, which a read error may explain. The CDR3: CASSGPGHQSF. Written as DNA, the CDR3 is TGCGCCAGCAGTGGACCGGGACACCAAAGCTTC. The V and J genes are TRBV23-1 and TRBJ1-2, with D possibly TRBD1 on 6 matching bases. TRBV23-1 is an open reading frame whose function is uncertain. This CDR3 region has 11 residues.

The V and J genes are TRBV15 and TRBJ1-4; unclear D gene. The V gene's germline CDR1 is LNHNV and CDR2 YYDKDF (reference sequence). The CDR3 spans 13 residues. V dropped 0 bases and J dropped 4 bases, with 3 bases sitting between them. This CDR3 reads CATSRDINEKLFF. CDR3 nucleotides: TGTGCCACCAGCAGAGATATTAATGAAAAACTGTTTTTT.

Turning to this clone: The identical CDR3 is also encoded by other nucleotide sequences in the sample. The chain employs TRBV29-1 and TRBJ1-3; unclear D gene. The CDR3 has 13 amino acids. Germline CDR1 is SQVTM and CDR2 is ANQGSEA. V gave up 4 bases and J gave up 0 bases, with 7 bases separating them. The CDR3 here is CSVGHLSGNTIYF. The CDR3 DNA reads as TGCAGCGTTGGACACCTCTCTGGAAACACCATATATTTT.

The rearrangement joins TRBV5-1 to TRBJ2-7; D perhaps matches TRBD1 (6 bases). Looked up from germline, CDR1 is SGHRS and CDR2 is YFSETQ. The V and J ends lost 4 bases and 5 bases respectively, with 19 bases between them. The CDR3 sequence is 15 residues long. CDR3 nucleotide sequence: TGCGCCAGCAGCCCCCCCTTGGGGACAAGCAACGAGCAGTACTTC. It encodes CASSPPLGTSNEQYF.

The chain recombines TRBV11-1 with TRBJ2-3; perhaps TRBD1 as D (5 bases). CDR1 is SGHAT and CDR2 is FQDESV in the germline V gene (reference sequence). The CDR3 is made up of 14 amino acids. V lost 4 bases and J 2 bases, leaving 10 bases between the germline ends. The CDR3 loop is CASSSRQHTDTQYF. The CDR3, as DNA: TGTGCCAGCAGCTCCCGACAGCACACAGATACGCAGTATTTT.

The chain links TRBV6-1 to TRBJ2-1, with 8 bases that match TRBD1. With 3 bases clipped from V and 3 bases from J, the junction kept 1 base outside the gene matches. Looked up from germline, CDR1 is MNHNS and CDR2 is SASEGT. The CDR3 has 14 residues. The CDR3 bases are TGTGCCAGCAGTGAGGACAGGGTCTACAATGAGCAGTTCTTC. It specifies CASSEDRVYNEQFF.

The chain employs TRBV6-1 and TRBJ2-7; 7 nucleotides agree with TRBD1. Losses at the gene ends were 7 bases for V and 6 bases for J; bases not matched to a gene: 6. The CDR3 runs 12 residues. Germline lookup yields CDR1 MNHNS and CDR2 SASEGT. CDR3 DNA: TGTGCCAGCATCGGCCACAGGGGCGAGCAGTACTTC. The encoded protein is CASIGHRGEQYF.

The chain is built from TRBV16 and TRBJ1-1, with a weak D call TRBD1 (5 bases). V was shortened by 1 base and J by 6 bases, with 9 bases between the two germline ends. The CDR3 covers 13 residues. Germline assignment: CDR1 KGHSY and CDR2 FQNENV. As DNA, the CDR3 is TGTGCCAGCAGCCAATTTTCGGGGGCTGAAGCTTTCTTT. Its translation: CASSQFSGAEAFF.

The J gene is TRBJ2-7, the V gene TRBV4-1; no clear D. The V gene lost 1 base and the J gene lost 2 bases, with 12 bases spanning the gap. This CDR3 contains 15 residues. Looked up from germline, CDR1 is MGHRA and CDR2 is YSYEKL. CDR3 sequence (DNA): TGCGCCAGCAGCCAAGGGGCCAGCCCGACCTACGAGCAGTACTTC. Amino acids: CASSQGASPTYEQYF.

V is TRBV4-2 and J is TRBJ2-3; 7 positions match TRBD2. V dropped 4 bases and J dropped 2; count of bases not matched to a gene: 15. The length of the CDR3 is 18 residues. Germline lookup yields CDR1 LGHNA and CDR2 YNFKEQ. The CDR3 nucleotides read TGTGCCAGCAGCCGGGGTATAAGCGGGGAGGGATACACAGATACGCAGTATTTT. Protein: CASSRGISGEGYTDTQYF.

The V call is TRBV30, the J call TRBJ1-4; possible D gene TRBD1, 5 bases. The ends were cut back, 4 bases at V and 8 bases at J, with 20 bases in the middle. CDR1 and CDR2 from the germline V gene are GTSNPN and SVGIG (reference sequence). This CDR3 is 15 amino acids long. This CDR3 reads CAWTHDWGGEEKLFF. CDR3 sequence (DNA): TGTGCCTGGACCCACGACTGGGGGGGGGAAGAAAAACTGTTTTTT.

The chain combines TRBV6-1 with TRBJ1-2; D ambiguous. Per germline, CDR1 MNHNS and CDR2 SASEGT. This CDR3 contains 16 residues. Deletions cut 2 bases from V and 8 bases from J, with 21 bases between. CDR3 in DNA: TGTGCCAGCAGTGAAACAAGGCAGGCTCGATTGAAAGGCTACACCTTC. The encoded protein is CASSETRQARLKGYTF.

The chain is built from TRBV25-1 and TRBJ1-2, with D possibly being TRBD1 (5 bases). Germline V CDR1 and CDR2: MGHDK, SYGVNS. The CDR3 covers 15 residues. Trimming pared 4 bases from V and 0 bases from J, leaving 12 bases between. CDR3 nucleotides: TGTGCCAGCAGTGGAATACAGGACGCTAACTATGGCTACACCTTC. Its protein product is CASSGIQDANYGYTF.

In its sample, this clone was seen a few times. The chain is built from TRBV5-1 and TRBJ1-1; TRBD1 might be the D (5 bases). V shed 0 bases and J shed 0 bases, with 9 bases lying between them. Germline values: CDR1 SGHRS, CDR2 YFSETQ. This CDR3 is built from 15 residues. CDR3 coding DNA: TGCGCCAGCAGCTTGGACGGACACATGAACACTGAAGCTTTCTTT. Its translation: CASSLDGHMNTEAFF.

The chain carries TRBV6-1 and TRBJ1-5; 7 bases fit TRBD1. Trimming removed 10 bases from V and 1 base from J; junction bases left unmatched: 10. CDR3 length: 15 residues. Looked up from germline, CDR1 is MNHNS and CDR2 is SASEGT. DNA for the CDR3: TGTGCCACAATATCCGGGACAGAAAGCAATCAGCCCCAGCATTTT. Translating gives CATISGTESNQPQHF.

The rearrangement joins TRBV27 to TRBJ2-7; 14 positions match TRBD2. The CDR3 loop spans 15 amino acids. Unmatched junction bases numbered 1, after V lost 6 bases and J lost 0 bases. CDR1 and CDR2 from the germline V gene are MNHEY and SMNVEV (reference sequence). In DNA form, the CDR3 reads TGTGCCAGCAGGGGACTAGCGGGGGCCTCCTACGAGCAGTACTTC. Encoded protein: CASRGLAGASYEQYF.

This sequence joins TRBV2 and TRBJ1-2; 7 bases map to TRBD1. The junction had 3 bases not matched to a gene; V was cut back by 4 bases and J by 4 bases. There are 13 residues in the CDR3. Looked up from germline, CDR1 is SNHLY and CDR2 is FYNNEI. CDR3: CASSVEGAYGYTF. DNA of the CDR3: TGTGCCAGCAGTGTGGAGGGGGCCTATGGCTACACCTTC.

The genes are TRBV5-1 and TRBJ2-7, with D tentatively TRBD1 (6 bases). From germline, CDR1 is SGHRS and CDR2 YFSETQ. This CDR3 is 14 amino acids long. Trimming took 1 base from V and 3 from J, leaving 11 bases between them. The CDR3 DNA is TGCGCCAGCAGCTTGAGGGGGTTAAACTACGAGCAGTACTTC. This codes for CASSLRGLNYEQYF.

This clone was observed once. The V call is TRBV9, the J call TRBJ1-1; no reliable D call. Between the trimmed V and J ends, which lost 0 bases and 3 bases, there was a span of 6 bases. Per germline, CDR1 SGDLS and CDR2 YYNGEE. CDR3 length: 13 residues. The CDR3 spells CASSVGVYTEAFF. Here the CDR3 DNA reads TGTGCCAGCAGCGTAGGCGTCTACACTGAAGCTTTCTTT.

The rearrangement uses TRBV6-1 and TRBJ1-6; no firm D call. V was trimmed by 6 bases and J by 7 bases, leaving 10 bases between them. Looked up from germline, CDR1 is MNHNS and CDR2 is SASEGT. The CDR3 has 13 residues. The CDR3 loop is CASREEGNSPLHF. CDR3 in DNA: TGTGCCAGCAGGGAGGAGGGCAATTCACCCCTCCACTTT.